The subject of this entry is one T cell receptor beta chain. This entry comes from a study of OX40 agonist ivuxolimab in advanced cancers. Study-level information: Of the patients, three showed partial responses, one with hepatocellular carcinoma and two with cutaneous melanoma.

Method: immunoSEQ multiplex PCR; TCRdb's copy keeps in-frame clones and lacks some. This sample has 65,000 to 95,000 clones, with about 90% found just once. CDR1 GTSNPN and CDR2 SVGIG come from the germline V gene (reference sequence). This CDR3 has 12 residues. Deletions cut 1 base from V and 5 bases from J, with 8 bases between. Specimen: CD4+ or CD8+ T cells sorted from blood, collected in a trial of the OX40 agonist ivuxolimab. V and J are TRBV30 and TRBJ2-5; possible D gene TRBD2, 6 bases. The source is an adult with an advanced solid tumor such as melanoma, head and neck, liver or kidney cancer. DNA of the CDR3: TGTGCCTGGAGTGAGGGGAGGGAGACCCAGTACTTC. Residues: CAWSEGRETQYF.